These T cell receptor beta chains were read from a single sample in a study of shared clonotypes between healthy human individuals. Profiling relied on immunoSEQ multiplex PCR, and the TCRdb table lists in-frame clones only, not all of them. The sample lists more than 550,000 clones; approximately 77% were seen once. Sequenced material: memory CD4+ T cells sorted from blood. The receptor set was obtained from a woman in her 30s in good health. The CDR3 runs from the conserved cysteine through the conserved F or W. D genes are given only for firm matches. Clone size is shown for a subset of rows, as once, few, many or a class of expanded clone.

>TRBV27|.|few|TRBJ2-3
TGTGCCAGCAGTTTTGAGGATACGCAGTATTTT
CASSFEDTQYF
>TRBV6-6|.|many|TRBJ2-1
TGTGCCAGCAGTTCCGGAGGGCACAATGAGCAGTTCTTC
CASSSGGHNEQFF
>TRBV9|.|once|TRBJ2-3
TGTGCCAGCAGCGTAGTCGGGACCGGCACAGATACGCAGTATTTT
CASSVVGTGTDTQYF
>TRBV9|TRBD1|.|TRBJ2-2
TGTGCCAGCAGCTCCGGGACAGGGGGGAACACCGGGGAGCTGTTTTTT
CASSSGTGGNTGELFF
>TRBV28|.|.|TRBJ1-2
TGTGCCAGCAGTTTAGTGGCCACGGGTTATGGCTACACCTTC
CASSLVATGYGYTF
>TRBV11-3|.|.|TRBJ2-7
TGTGCCAGCAGCTTAGGAGGTTCCAAGCAGTACTTC
CASSLGGSKQYF
>TRBV19|TRBD2|.|TRBJ2-3
TGTGCCAGTACGCCTAGCGGGAGCTCAGATACGCAGTATTTT
CASTPSGSSDTQYF
>TRBV5-1|.|.|TRBJ2-7
TGCGCCAGCAGCTTGCCGGACAACTCCTACGAGCAGTACTTC
CASSLPDNSYEQYF
>TRBV11-2|.|.|TRBJ2-5
TGTGCCAGCAGCTTAGGCAAGGTGGCAGGGTACCTCCAAGAGACCCAGTACTTC
CASSLGKVAGYLQETQYF
>TRBV28|TRBD1|.|TRBJ1-2
TGTGCCAGCAGCCGGGGACAGGCCGGCGGGTATGGCTACACCTTC
CASSRGQAGGYGYTF
>TRBV6-5|TRBD1|.|TRBJ1-5
TGTGCCAGCAGCGACAGGGACAATCAGCCCCAGCATTTT
CASSDRDNQPQHF
>TRBV5-1|TRBD1|once|TRBJ1-5
TGCGCCAGCAGCTTGACGGGACAGGGCAATCAGCCCCAGCATTTT
CASSLTGQGNQPQHF
>TRBV6-5|.|.|TRBJ1-6
TGTGCCAGCAGTAGGGCCGAGGATTCACCCCTCCACTTT
CASSRAEDSPLHF
>TRBV6-5|.|few|TRBJ1-1
TGTGCCAGCAGTTACGTGGACAGTAGTACTGAAGCTTTCTTT
CASSYVDSSTEAFF
>TRBV30|TRBD1|.|TRBJ1-4
TGTGCCTGGAGTACCCGACAGGGAGGGAGTGAAAAACTGTTTTTT
CAWSTRQGGSEKLFF
>TRBV2|.|.|TRBJ2-7
TGTGCCAGCAGTGAAGGCCTCATAGTGGACCCCTACGAGCAGTACTTC
CASSEGLIVDPYEQYF
>TRBV18|.|.|TRBJ2-7
TGTGCCAGCTCAGAGACTAGCTACGAGCAGTACTTC
CASSETSYEQYF
>TRBV6-1|TRBD2|.|TRBJ2-3
TGTGCCAGCAGTGCGGGACTAGCGGGAGTTCTCGGCGGCACAGATACGCAGTATTTT
CASSAGLAGVLGGTDTQYF
>TRBV19|TRBD2|.|TRBJ2-3
TGTGCCAGTAGGACCCTAGCGGGAAGCACAGATACGCAGTATTTT
CASRTLAGSTDTQYF
>TRBV18|TRBD1|few|TRBJ1-5
TGTGCCAGCTCACCAGGGACAGGGAATCAGCCCCAGCATTTT
CASSPGTGNQPQHF
>TRBV28|.|.|TRBJ2-1
TGTGCCAGCCGCCCCCAGCAGGCGATATACAATGAGCAGTTCTTC
CASRPQQAIYNEQFF
>TRBV19|.|few|TRBJ2-1
TGTGCCAGTAGGTGGCGAGCTGAATCCTACAATGAGCAGTTCTTC
CASRWRAESYNEQFF
>TRBV18|.|.|TRBJ2-5
TGTGCCAGCTCACCATCCCCTCAAGAGACCCAGTACTTC
CASSPSPQETQYF
>TRBV7-2|.|.|TRBJ1-1
TGTGCCAGCAGCTTAGGGTCTCAACCCGTTCTCGCAGCTTTCTTT
CASSLGSQPVLAAFF
>TRBV4-1|.|many|TRBJ1-3
TGCGCCAGCAGCCGCCCTGGACAGTCCATCTCTGGAAACACCATATATTTT
CASSRPGQSISGNTIYF
>TRBV7-2|TRBD2|.|TRBJ2-2
TGTGCCAGCAGCCTTAGGGTTCGGCGGGAGGCCCCCGGGGAGCTGTTTTTT
CASSLRVRREAPGELFF
>TRBV6-1|TRBD1|.|TRBJ1-1
TGTGCCAGCAGTGAATCCCGGACAGGGAGCACTGAAGCTTTCTTT
CASSESRTGSTEAFF